The 8 T cell receptor beta chains given below trace back to one sample, sequenced in a study of T cell responses to AZD1222 COVID-19 vaccine. Produced via immunoSEQ multiplex PCR; TCRdb's table is partial and in-frame only. The repertoire holds 200,000 to 250,000 clones, about 93% seen once, with 0.95% to 1.1% in the top ten. Here the sequenced sample was peripheral blood, taken on day 0 of MenACWY control vaccination. These receptors were collected from an adult in good health.

The rearrangement joins TRBV5-4 to TRBJ1-2; possibly TRBD1 for D (5 bases). Trimming removed 4 bases from V and 5 bases from J, with 15 bases in between. The V gene's germline CDR1 is SGHNT and CDR2 YYREEE (reference sequence). This CDR3 has 14 residues. CDR3 sequence: CASSPGRDGYGYTF. In DNA, the CDR3 is TGTGCCAGCAGCCCGGGAAGGGACGGTTATGGCTACACCTTC. The full variable domain, completed using reference TRBV5-4 and TRBJ1-2, is ETGVTQSPTHLIKTRGQQVTLRCSSQSGHNTVSWYQQALGQGPQFIFQYYREEENGRGNFPPRFSGLQFPNYSSELNVNALELDDSALYLCASSPGRDGYGYTFGSGTRLTVV.

The gene calls are TRBV28 and TRBJ1-1; 8 bases fit TRBD1. This CDR3 is built from 13 residues. V lost 1 base to trimming and J lost 9 bases; unmatched junction nucleotides: 4. CDR1 is MDHEN and CDR2 is SYDVKM in the germline V gene. The CDR3 bases are TGTGCCAGCAGTTTATCCAGGGGGCGGCAAGCTTTCTTT. Protein sequence: CASSLSRGRQAFF.

The rearrangement links TRBV12-3 or TRBV12-4 to TRBJ1-2, with D maybe TRBD1 (6 bases). The CDR3 is 13 residues long. The germline V and J ends were trimmed by 3 bases and 4 bases, with 9 bases remaining between them. The CDR3 loop reads CASSLGASYGYTF. The CDR3 DNA is TGTGCCAGCAGTTTGGGGGCGAGCTATGGCTACACCTTC.

The CDR3 DNA is TGTGCCAGCAGCTTAGGCCTAGAACACACCGGGGAGCTGTTTTTT. This gives the protein CASSLGLEHTGELFF. The chain carries TRBV7-9 and TRBJ2-2; D uncertain. Trimming cost V 1 base and J 3 bases, with 9 bases left between them. CDR3 length equals 15 residues. Germline CDR1 is SEHNR and CDR2 is FQNEAQ (reference sequence).

This chain connects TRBV7-9 to TRBJ2-7; 9 bases are shared with TRBD1. V lost 3 bases to trimming and J lost 6 bases; unmatched junction nucleotides: 6. The CDR3 has 14 amino acids. Germline V gene sequence: CDR1 SEHNR, CDR2 FQNEAQ (reference sequence). The CDR3 DNA reads as TGTGCCAGCAGCTTGCATGGACAGGGGAGCGAGCAGTACTTC. Translated, it gives CASSLHGQGSEQYF. Combining the CDR3 with reference TRBV7-9 and TRBJ2-7 gives the whole variable domain DTGVSQNPRHKITKRGQNVTFRCDPISEHNRLYWYRQTLGQGPEFLTYFQNEAQLEKSRLLSDRFSAERPKGSFSTLEIQRTEQGDSAMYLCASSLHGQGSEQYFGPGTRLTVT.

The V gene is TRBV5-4, the J gene TRBJ1-1, with 7 nucleotides matching TRBD1. Looked up from germline, CDR1 is SGHNT and CDR2 is YYREEE (reference sequence). The CDR3 is 13 residues long. V dropped 3 bases and J dropped 3; count of bases not matched to a gene: 2. CDR3 region: CASSSDRDTEAFF. The CDR3 coding sequence is TGTGCCAGCAGCTCCGACAGGGACACTGAAGCTTTCTTT.

The V call is TRBV3-1 (or the pseudogene TRBV3-2), the J call TRBJ1-1; perhaps TRBD1 as D (5 bases). With 5 bases removed from V and 1 base from J, the gap between germline ends came to 11 bases. CDR1 is LGHDT, CDR2 YNNKEL, per germline (reference sequence). This CDR3 contains 14 residues. The CDR3: CASSFVGGNTEAFF. CDR3 DNA sequence: TGTGCCAGCAGCTTTGTCGGGGGGAACACTGAAGCTTTCTTT.

The V and J genes are TRBV3-1 (or the pseudogene TRBV3-2) and TRBJ1-4; TRBD1 might be the D (5 bases). This CDR3 is built from 17 residues. The germline V gene encodes CDR1 LGHDT and CDR2 YNNKEL (reference sequence). V lost 0 bases and J 6 bases, leaving 17 bases between the germline ends. CDR3 coding DNA: TGTGCCAGCAGCCAAGAAAAAGGGGCGCGGGTGTATGAAAAACTGTTTTTT. This encodes CASSQEKGARVYEKLFF.